This T cell receptor beta chain stems from a study of blood T cells in healthy people across ages. Overall study context: For every two T cells, template switching captured about one barcoded beta molecule.

This clonotype has a count of ten or more. A second PCR, run for about 7 to 11 cycles, used a sample-barcoded 5' primer plus a J-beta primer mix. MiXCR, run by TCRdb on the 5' RACE reads, gives a single entry per CDR3 protein. The data contain around 2 million distinct CDR3 sequences, about 39% of them singletons. Germline V lookup: CDR1 SQVTM, CDR2 ANQGSEA. V was cut by 4 bases and J by 1 base, with 8 bases left in between. This CDR3 is built from 14 residues. Every sample yielded at least 6.5 million isolated PBMCs. The chain joins TRBV29-1 to TRBJ2-6; D may be TRBD1 or TRBD2 (5 bases each). The sequenced sample consisted of blood. The source of this sequence is a human donor in good health. In DNA, the CDR3 is TGCAGCGTTGGTGAGGGGTCTGGGGCCAACGTCCTGACTTTC. Protein sequence: CSVGEGSGANVLTF.